This T cell receptor beta chain was sequenced during a study of cytomegalovirus exposure and HLA in healthy donors. The primer mix had 60 Vbeta and 13 Jbeta primers. The method was immunoSEQ multiplex PCR; TCRdb's version includes in-frame clones alone and lacks a portion of them. Among about 130,000 clones, less than 85% were seen once, and the ten largest hold roughly 4.5%. A word on this clone: The antigen is not known.

The study's findings and limits: Reports credit the classifier with highly specific, highly sensitive diagnosis of cytomegalovirus status.

The sequenced sample consisted of PBMCs. This TCR was sampled from a man aged 18 to 29 in good health and CMV-seropositive.

The CDR3 sequence is CASSLGTSGSRGEQFF. For the CDR3, the DNA is TGTGCCAGCAGCCTCGGGACTAGCGGGAGTCGAGGTGAGCAGTTCTTC. The rearrangement links TRBV7-6 to TRBJ2-1; 14 bases match TRBD2. The germline V gene has CDR1 SGHVS and CDR2 FNYEAQ. After removal of 5 bases from V and 9 bases from J, the junction contained 9 bases not matched to a gene. This CDR3 comprises 16 residues.